This T cell receptor (beta chain) was recorded in a study of regulatory T cells in long-lasting Graves disease (dated by TCRdb to the early 2020s). About the study as a whole: In the newly diagnosed Graves' disease group, patients had been taking antithyroid drugs for less than 3 months. Patients with persistent Graves' disease were compared with patients with newly diagnosed Graves' disease using TCR sequencing and RNA sequencing of peripheral blood. A total of around 35 samples underwent TCR sequencing, from 13 patients with persistent Graves' disease and 20 patients with newly diagnosed Graves' disease. The study was registered as a clinical trial and conducted in China.

CDR1 LNHDA and CDR2 SQIVND were looked up in the germline V gene (reference sequence). V ends up 7 bases short and J 7 bases short, with an unmatched junction base count of 13. There are 14 amino acids in the CDR3, from cysteine to phenylalanine inclusive. This entry keeps only the CDR3 DNA: 42 bases, framed from base 1. The library was produced with multiplex PCR. Sequenced using an Illumina HiSeq 4000. To build TCR beta libraries, CDR3 regions were amplified by Arm-PCR using iRepertoire HTBI primers. PCR products were gel purified before sequencing. In the paper's pipeline: A total of 62 TRBV and some 13 TRBJ segments were identified across samples and were used for gene usage analysis of CDR3 amino acid clonotypes. Filtered high-quality paired reads were merged into contigs using COPE and FqMerger. BLAST was used to align contigs to the IMGT TRBV, TRBD and TRBJ reference genes, and CDR3 was defined following IMGT. Clonotypes above 0.1% frequency were classified as highly expanded clones. Shannon entropy served as the measure of repertoire diversity, while the Gini coefficient captured V-J evenness. A clonotype was considered public if more than one individual shared it. TCRdb reran the public reads through fastp at Q25 and MiXCR, keeping productive beta chains. One record per CDR3 amino acid sequence lists the most common genes and DNA. The authors' filters were not applied to this entry. This sample is represented by about 540,000 distinct CDR3 sequences; roughly 14% of them were singletons. Clones ranked in the top ten supply approximately 9.3% of the sample.

This clonotype was seen repeatedly, ten times or more. The target of this receptor is not known. Within one base of it there is no much larger clone, and no base qualities were kept. On the study overall, not on this receptor specifically: Persistent disease showed preferential use of TRBV28, TRBJ1-2 and TRBJ2-5, whereas newly diagnosed disease favored TRBV20-1 and TRBJ2-1. The small sample size was acknowledged by the authors as a limitation that may reduce accuracy. Only the TCR beta chain was sequenced and analyzed. Peripheral blood alone was examined, since thyroid tissue, which constituted the primary lesion, could not be accessed. More public clonotypes were shared among persistent patients (around 3,000) than among newly diagnosed patients (966). Persistent Graves' disease patients showed lower TCR Shannon entropy and fewer highly expanded clones than newly diagnosed patients, suggesting clonal expansion.

The time point label of this sample denotes: newly diagnosed GD, antithyroid drugs for less than 3 months. For both TCR sequencing and RNA sequencing, RNA was extracted from PBMCs using TRIzol. Graves' disease was diagnosed according to American Thyroid Association guidelines. Patients for the study were recruited at an endocrinology department in Xi'an, China. Each patient gave about 10 milliliters of peripheral blood, collected in an EDTA anticoagulant tube. Ficoll Paque Plus density gradient separation was used to isolate PBMCs, and no further T cell sorting was done. RNA quality was checked with an Agilent 2100 Bioanalyzer and agarose gel, and concentration with a NanoDrop 2000. This same sample was also part of a study on T cells in Graves' hyperthyroidism and ophthalmopathy. Reported in the second study: Stable Graves' hyperthyroidism was defined as no progression to ophthalmopathy during 18 months of follow-up. Hyperthyroidism patients were newly diagnosed, with disease duration under 2 months, and aged 18 to 65 years. The study excluded patients with uncontrolled infections, other autoimmune diseases, pregnancy or lactation. Diagnoses relied on clinical symptoms, serum thyroxine and TRAb, thyroid ultrasound and orbital computed tomography. For the first round of RT-PCR on the TCR CDR3, the HTBI primer set was used together with the Qiagen OneStep RT-PCR kit. Blood samples also contained most of the expanded thyroid clonotypes (frequency above 0.001), which suggests that blood repertoires may reflect thyroid immune responses. Ophthalmopathy was separated from stable hyperthyroidism by a 13 V-J signature model, with approximately 89% sensitivity and roughly 81% specificity obtained in cross-validation and 80%/75% obtained in testing. In validation, the model predicted progression to ophthalmopathy with roughly 66% sensitivity and 72.22% specificity, a median of about six months before onset. To identify distinguishing TCR V-J signatures, a discovery cohort of 100 patients was used, comprising fewer than 45 with Graves' ophthalmopathy and some 57 with stable Graves' hyperthyroidism. Prospective prediction of ophthalmopathy was tested in an independent validation cohort consisting of some 19 hyperthyroidism patients and over 15 patients who later progressed to ophthalmopathy. The roughly 90 discovery patients were divided at random into training and test sets in a 7:3 ratio. The study also compared thyroid tissue and blood T-cell repertoires from more than 5 Graves' hyperthyroidism patients. Once sampling was done, hyperthyroidism patients were given methimazole at a starting dose of 30 mg daily, whereas ophthalmopathy patients were given high-dose intravenous methylprednisolone. A second multiplex PCR round built the libraries, followed by size selection and purification. The libraries were sequenced on an Illumina HiSeq2000 using paired-end 100 bp reads. SOAPnuke was used to process the raw data, with reads discarded if the reads contained adapters or uncalled bases, had a mean Phred below 15, or lacked an exact constant-primer or identifier match. High-quality paired reads were merged using COPE v1.2.5, and each unique nucleotide sequence was defined as a clonotype. Clonotypes were aligned to IMGT TRBV, TRBD and TRBJ reference segments using MiTCR v1.1. Analysis was restricted to V-J combinations with a frequency above 0.0001, which covered 99% to 99.2% of repertoires. A TCS score was defined as the ratio between F50 (clonal expansion) and ExV (chaos), using BLOSUM62-based TCRdist between CDR3 peptides within each V-J. Welch's t-statistics and random forest reduced 514 V-J features to 13, which were used in a naive Bayes classifier (R e1071). No statistical method was used to set the sample size in advance, and investigators knew the group allocation. The paper describes TCR Vbeta CDR3 sequencing of 135 peripheral blood samples, made up of some 42 ophthalmopathy patients, approximately 73 hyperthyroidism patients and 17 progressor patients.

The chain links TRBV19 with TRBJ2-7; 7 central bases correspond to TRBD1. This receptor was identified in a man aged 25-45 years with Graves disease. Donor details come from another sample of the same person, matched by shared clones. Sequences were derived from peripheral blood mononuclear cells (PBMCs), sampled at new diagnosis, from a patient treated with antithyroid drugs. The DNA sequence follows: TGTGCCAGTACCGCCGGGACAGCCTTACTTGAGCAGTACTTC. It codes for CASTAGTALLEQYF.